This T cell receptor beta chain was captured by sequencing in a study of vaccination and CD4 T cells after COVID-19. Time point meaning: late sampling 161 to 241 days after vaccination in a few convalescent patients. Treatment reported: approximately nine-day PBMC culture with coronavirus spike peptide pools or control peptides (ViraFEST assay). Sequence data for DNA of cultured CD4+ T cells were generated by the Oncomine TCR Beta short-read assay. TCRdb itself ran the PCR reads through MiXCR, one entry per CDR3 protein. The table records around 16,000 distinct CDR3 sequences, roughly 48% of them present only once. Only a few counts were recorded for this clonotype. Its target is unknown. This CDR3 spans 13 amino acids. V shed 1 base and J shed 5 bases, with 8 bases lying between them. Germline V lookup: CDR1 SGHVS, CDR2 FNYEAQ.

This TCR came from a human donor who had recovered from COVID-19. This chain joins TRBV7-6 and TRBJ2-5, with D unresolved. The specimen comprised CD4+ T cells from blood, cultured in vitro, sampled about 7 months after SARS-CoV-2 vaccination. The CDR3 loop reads CASSLEPWETQYF. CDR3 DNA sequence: TGTGCCAGCAGCTTAGAACCGTGGGAGACCCAGTACTTC.